These 2 T cell receptor beta chains originate from one sample sequenced in a study of T cells in Graves' hyperthyroidism and ophthalmopathy. Amplification yielded TCR beta CDR3 regions, with RNA transcripts as the source. With the HTBI primer set, the TCR CDR3 went through a first round of RT-PCR. A single record per CDR3 protein comes from TCRdb applying MiXCR to the multiplex PCR reads. The profile shows over 450,000 distinct CDR3 sequences, roughly an eighth of them singletons. Sequencing was carried out using blood. The receptors come from a woman in her late teens or twenties with Graves' hyperthyroidism.

V and J are TRBV20-1 and TRBJ1-1; D gene unclear. The germline V gene encodes CDR1 DFQATT and CDR2 SNEGSKA (reference sequence). The CDR3 has 14 amino acids. Trimming shortened V by 5 bases and J by 1 base, and 14 bases separated the two germline ends. CDR3 amino acids: CSAERGHGNTEAFF. Here the CDR3 DNA reads TGCAGTGCTGAGAGAGGTCATGGGAACACTGAAGCTTTCTTT.

Only a few counts were recorded for this clonotype. The chain employs TRBV3-1 and TRBJ1-1; possibly TRBD1 for D (5 bases). The ends were cut back, 0 bases at V and 11 bases at J, with 13 bases in the middle. The CDR3 length is 13 residues. Per the germline V gene, CDR1 is LGHDT and CDR2 is YNNKEL (reference sequence). The chain's CDR3 is CASSQEGGAGAFF. CDR3 coding DNA: TGTGCCAGCAGCCAAGAGGGGGGAGCGGGGGCTTTCTTT.